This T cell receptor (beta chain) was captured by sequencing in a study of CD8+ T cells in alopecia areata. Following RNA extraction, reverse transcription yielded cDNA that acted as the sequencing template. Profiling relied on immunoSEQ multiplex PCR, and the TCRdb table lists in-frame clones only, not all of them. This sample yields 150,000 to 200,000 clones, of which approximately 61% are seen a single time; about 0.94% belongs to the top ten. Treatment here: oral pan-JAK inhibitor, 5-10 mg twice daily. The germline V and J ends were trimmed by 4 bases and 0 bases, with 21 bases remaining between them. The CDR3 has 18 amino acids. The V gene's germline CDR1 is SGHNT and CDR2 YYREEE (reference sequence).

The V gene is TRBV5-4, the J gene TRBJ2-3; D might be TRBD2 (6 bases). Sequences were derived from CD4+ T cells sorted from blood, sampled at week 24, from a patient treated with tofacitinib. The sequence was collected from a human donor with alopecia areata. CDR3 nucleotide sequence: TGTGCCAGCAGCGCGGAGGGGAGGCAGATTACTAGCACAGATACGCAGTATTTT. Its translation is CASSAEGRQITSTDTQYF.